This TCR beta chain derives from a study of T cells in Graves' hyperthyroidism and ophthalmopathy (dated by TCRdb to between 2018 and 2020). Notes on the research overall: Peripheral blood was sampled at the time of initial diagnosis, prior to any treatment. A discovery cohort of roughly 100 patients, about 40 with Graves' ophthalmopathy and over 55 with stable Graves' hyperthyroidism, was used to find distinguishing TCR V-J signatures. Whether ophthalmopathy could be predicted prospectively was tested in an independent validation cohort made up of 18 to 20 hyperthyroidism patients plus 17 patients who later progressed to ophthalmopathy. The roughly 91 discovery patients were randomly divided into training and test sets at a 7:3 ratio. Thyroid tissue and blood T-cell repertoires from about six Graves' hyperthyroidism patients were also compared in the study. Once sampling was done, hyperthyroidism patients were given methimazole at a starting dose of 30 mg daily, whereas ophthalmopathy patients were given high-dose intravenous methylprednisolone. According to the paper, TCR Vbeta CDR3 sequencing was carried out on roughly 130 peripheral blood samples, which came from 40 to 45 ophthalmopathy, approximately 78 hyperthyroidism and roughly 17 progressor patients. Paper-wide results and their limitations: In validation, progression to ophthalmopathy was predicted by the model with approximately 67% sensitivity and about 72% specificity, a median of 6.5 months before onset. Sample size was not statistically predetermined, and investigators were not blinded to group allocation. Most expanded thyroid clonotypes (frequency above 0.001) were also detected in blood, a finding suggesting that blood repertoires may reflect thyroid immune responses. A 13 V-J signature model separated ophthalmopathy from stable hyperthyroidism, with approximately 87% sensitivity and 81.08% specificity in cross-validation and 80%/75% in testing.

V was cut back by 7 bases and J by 5 bases, leaving a gap of 23 bases between them. The germline V gene specifies MDHEN as CDR1 and SYDVKM as CDR2. Spanning cysteine to phenylalanine, the CDR3 consists of 16 amino acids. The CDR3 DNA has 48 bases and is translated from base 1. Stable Graves' hyperthyroidism was defined as no progression to ophthalmopathy during 18 months of follow-up. The hyperthyroidism patients were between 18 and 65 years old and newly diagnosed, with a disease duration of less than 2 months. Any patient with an uncontrolled infection, another autoimmune disease, pregnancy or lactation was excluded. Diagnoses relied on clinical symptoms, serum thyroxine and TRAb, thyroid ultrasound and orbital computed tomography. PBMCs were separated from around 9.1 ml of fresh peripheral blood using Ficoll-Paque density gradient centrifugation. Total RNA was extracted with Trizol reagent, and quality was checked on an Agilent 2100 Bioanalyzer.

The TCR beta CDR3 regions were amplified from the RNA transcripts. The first round of RT-PCR for the TCR CDR3 was performed with the HTBI primer set and the Qiagen OneStep RT-PCR kit. Libraries were constructed in a second round of multiplex PCR, after which size selection and purification were performed. The libraries were sequenced on an Illumina HiSeq2000 using paired-end 100 bp reads. As for how the authors treated the data: Raw data were processed with SOAPnuke, discarding reads with adapters, uncalled bases, mean Phred below 15, or no exact constant-primer or identifier match. COPE v1.2.5 was used to merge high-quality paired reads, and clonotypes were defined as unique nucleotide sequences. MiTCR v1.1 was used to align clonotypes to the IMGT TRBV, TRBD and TRBJ reference segments. Only V-J combinations with frequency above 0.0001, covering 99% to 99.2% of repertoires, were analysed. The TCS score was defined as the ratio of F50 (clonal expansion) to E x V (chaos), calculated using BLOSUM62-based TCRdist between CDR3 peptides within each V-J. Welch's t-statistics and random forest reduced 500 to 650 V-J features to 13, which were used in a naive Bayes classifier (R e1071). TCRdb reran the public reads through fastp at Q25 and MiXCR, keeping productive beta chains. CDR3 protein sequences are deduplicated, and each keeps its most common genes and DNA. TCRdb, not the authors, supplied the V and J calls. The sample table holds about 210,000 distinct CDR3 sequences, of which roughly 15% were seen once. The ten largest clonotypes hold around 50% of the sample.

This clonotype was observed many times. The specificity of this receptor is unknown. No much larger clone exists at a distance of one base, and base qualities are not known. The specimen sequenced was blood. The receptor's source is a man between 50 and 59 years old with Graves' hyperthyroidism. Recombination joined TRBV28 with TRBJ1-2; TRBD1 is a weak D gene call, 5 bases matching. The CDR3 protein is CASNSPGEGTLYGYTF. The DNA reads TGTGCCAGCAATTCGCCCGGGGAGGGGACTTTGTATGGCTACACCTTC.